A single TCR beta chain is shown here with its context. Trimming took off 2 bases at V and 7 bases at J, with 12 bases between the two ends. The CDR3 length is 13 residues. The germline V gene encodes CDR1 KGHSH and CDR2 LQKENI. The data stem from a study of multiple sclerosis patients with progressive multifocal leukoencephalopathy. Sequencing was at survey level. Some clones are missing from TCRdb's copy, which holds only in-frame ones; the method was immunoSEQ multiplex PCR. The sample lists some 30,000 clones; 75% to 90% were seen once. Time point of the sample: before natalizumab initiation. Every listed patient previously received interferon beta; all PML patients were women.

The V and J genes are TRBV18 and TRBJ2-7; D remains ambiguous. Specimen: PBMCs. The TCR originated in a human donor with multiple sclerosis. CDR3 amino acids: CASSPLAADEQYF. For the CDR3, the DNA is TGTGCCAGCTCACCATTGGCGGCGGATGAGCAGTACTTC.